This T cell receptor beta chain was captured in a study of T cell responses to AZD1222 COVID-19 vaccine. Overall study context: Timing groups of about 4 and about 12 weeks for second doses were pooled.

The CDR3 loop spans 11 amino acids. Only in-frame clones appear in the TCRdb table, and some are missing; sequencing was by immunoSEQ multiplex PCR. This sample has more than 140,000 clones; about 91% occur once, and the top ten carry less than 2.5%. Worth noting for this clone: Its antigen is not known.

General observations from the study: Nearly half of spike-specific TCRs reportedly target variant regions that are unmutated in the B.1.351 and B.1.1.7 variants.

V and J are TRBV23-1 and TRBJ2-1, with D maybe TRBD2 (7 bases). TRBV23-1 qualifies as an ORF whose function is uncertain. Sequenced material: peripheral blood, taken on day 0 of AZD1222 vaccination. The source of this sequence is an adult in good health. CDR3 sequence: CAEGGGDEQFF. DNA of the CDR3: TGCGCAGAAGGGGGGGGCGATGAGCAGTTCTTC.